The present TCR beta chain was sequenced within a study of blood T cell repertoires in COVID-19. Across the study: Sample material is recorded as cDNA or gDNA derived from T cells, B-cell-depleted T cells, or PBMCs.

Under the authors' procedure: Amplified reference gene primers provided the basis for estimating nucleated cell counts. Generated by immunoSEQ multiplex PCR, the TCRdb table keeps only in-frame clones and is missing some. V and J calls plus clone size are reproduced from that table; the DNA served to infer D and trimming. The table has approximately 180,000 clones, roughly 80% seen once. A Seattle source enrolled patients during active infection and followed them longitudinally. This clonotype originated in a woman aged 80 or older with COVID-19, enrolled during active disease. What was sequenced was peripheral blood.

The CDR3 DNA reads as TGTGCCAGTAGTATACGTCAGGGCGAGACCCAGTACTTC. Its protein is CASSIRQGETQYF. The rearrangement joins TRBV19 to TRBJ2-5, with D possibly TRBD1 on 5 matching bases. Trimming took 2 bases from V and 5 from J, leaving 9 bases between them. This CDR3 comprises 13 residues. Germline V CDR1 and CDR2: LNHDA, SQIVND (reference sequence).